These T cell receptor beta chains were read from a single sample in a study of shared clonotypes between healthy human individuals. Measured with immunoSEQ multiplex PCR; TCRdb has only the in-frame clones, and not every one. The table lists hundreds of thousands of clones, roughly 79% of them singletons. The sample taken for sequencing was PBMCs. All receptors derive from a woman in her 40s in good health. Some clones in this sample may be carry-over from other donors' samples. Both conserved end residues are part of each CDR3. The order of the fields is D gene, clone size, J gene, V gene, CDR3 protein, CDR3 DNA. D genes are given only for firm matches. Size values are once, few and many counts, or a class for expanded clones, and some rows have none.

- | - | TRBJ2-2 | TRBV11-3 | CASSLASGVSGELFF | TGTGCCAGCAGCTTAGCGTCAGGGGTTTCCGGGGAGCTGTTTTTT
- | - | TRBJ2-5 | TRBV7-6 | CASSLDRIAQYF | TGTGCCAGCAGCTTAGACCGTATAGCCCAGTACTTC
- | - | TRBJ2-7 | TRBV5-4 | CASSLRDLPYEQYF | TGTGCCAGCAGCTTACGGGACCTACCCTACGAGCAGTACTTC
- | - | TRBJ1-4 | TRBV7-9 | CASSLVAGVNEKLFF | TGTGCCAGCAGCTTAGTGGCAGGGGTAAATGAAAAACTGTTTTTT
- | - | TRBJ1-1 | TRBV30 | CAWGKWAANTEAFF | TGTGCCTGGGGAAAGTGGGCAGCGAACACTGAAGCTTTCTTT
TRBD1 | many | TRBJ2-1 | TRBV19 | CASDRGYEQFF | TGTGCCAGTGACAGGGGGTATGAGCAGTTCTTC
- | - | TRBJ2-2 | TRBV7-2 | CASSPEGGREELFF | TGTGCCAGCAGCCCCGAGGGGGGGCGCGAGGAGCTGTTTTTT
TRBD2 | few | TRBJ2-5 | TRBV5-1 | CASSLGYGRAETQYF | TGCGCCAGCAGCTTGGGGTACGGGAGGGCCGAGACCCAGTACTTC
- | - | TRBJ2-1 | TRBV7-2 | CASSLRAGYNEQFF | TGTGCCAGCAGCTTACGAGCGGGCTACAATGAGCAGTTCTTC
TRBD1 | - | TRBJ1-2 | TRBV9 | CASSAGTGSLRGGYTF | TGTGCCAGCAGCGCAGGGACAGGGAGCCTTAGGGGTGGCTACACCTTC
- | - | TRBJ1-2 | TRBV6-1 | CASSELQDGYGYTF | TGTGCCAGCAGTGAGCTACAGGACGGGTATGGCTACACCTTC
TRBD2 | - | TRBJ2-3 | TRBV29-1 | CSVERGLLAGGADTQYF | TGCAGCGTTGAACGAGGCCTCCTAGCGGGAGGCGCAGATACGCAGTATTTT
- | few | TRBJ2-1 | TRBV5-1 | CASTREPAYNEQFF | TGCGCCAGCACCCGTGAACCCGCTTACAATGAGCAGTTCTTC
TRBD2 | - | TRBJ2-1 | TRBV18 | CASSPVAGGDEQFF | TGTGCCAGCTCACCAGTAGCGGGAGGGGATGAGCAGTTCTTC
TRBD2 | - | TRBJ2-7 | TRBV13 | CASTGGVTYEQYF | TGTGCCAGCACCGGGGGGGTAACCTACGAGCAGTACTTC
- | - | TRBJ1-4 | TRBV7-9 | CASSLAQVEKLFF | TGTGCCAGCAGCTTAGCCCAAGTTGAAAAACTGTTTTTT
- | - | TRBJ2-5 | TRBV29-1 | CSVRPNQETQYF | TGCAGCGTTAGACCCAACCAAGAGACCCAGTACTTC
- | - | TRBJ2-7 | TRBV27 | CASNPAGTSYEQYF | TGTGCCAGCAATCCAGCAGGGACGTCCTACGAGCAGTACTTC
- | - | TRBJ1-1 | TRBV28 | CASSQVLNTEAFF | TGTGCCAGCAGTCAGGTCCTGAACACTGAAGCTTTCTTT
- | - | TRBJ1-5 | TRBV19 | CASSIVRGNQPQHF | TGTGCCAGTAGTATAGTACGGGGCAATCAGCCCCAGCATTTT
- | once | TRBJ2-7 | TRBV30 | CAWARTSEQYF | TGTGCCTGGGCCAGGACCTCCGAGCAGTACTTC
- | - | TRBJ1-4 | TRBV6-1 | CASSVVPNEKLFF | TGTGCCAGCAGTGTGGTACCCAATGAAAAACTGTTTTTT
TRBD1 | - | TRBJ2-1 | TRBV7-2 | CASSPRQGSNEQFF | TGTGCCAGCAGCCCCAGACAGGGCAGCAATGAGCAGTTCTTC
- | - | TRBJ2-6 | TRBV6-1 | CASSEKGSGANVLTF | TGTGCCAGCAGTGAAAAAGGCTCTGGGGCCAACGTCCTGACTTTC
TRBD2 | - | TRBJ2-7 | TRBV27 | CASSLGLAGGYEQYF | TGTGCCAGCAGTTTGGGACTAGCGGGCGGCTACGAGCAGTACTTC
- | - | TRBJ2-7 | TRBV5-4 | CASSDSTGSYEQYF | TGTGCCAGCTCCGACTCAACAGGCTCCTACGAGCAGTACTTC
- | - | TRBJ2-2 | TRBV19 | CASSIPLDGELFF | TGTGCCAGTAGTATACCCCTGGACGGGGAGCTGTTTTTT
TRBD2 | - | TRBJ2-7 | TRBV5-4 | CASSLAGASGREQYF | TGTGCCAGCAGCTTGGCCGGAGCTAGCGGGAGGGAGCAGTACTTC
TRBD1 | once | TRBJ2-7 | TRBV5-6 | CASSSLGQGYDEQYF | TGTGCCAGCAGCAGCTTGGGACAGGGGTATGACGAGCAGTACTTC
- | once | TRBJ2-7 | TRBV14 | CASSQHPYEQYF | TGTGCCAGCAGCCAACACCCGTACGAGCAGTACTTC
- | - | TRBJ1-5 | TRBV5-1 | CASSLGGTNQPQHF | TGCGCCAGCAGCTTAGGGGGTACAAATCAGCCCCAGCATTTT
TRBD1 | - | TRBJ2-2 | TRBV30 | CAWSGRTGTANTGELFF | TGTGCCTGGAGTGGGAGAACCGGGACAGCCAACACCGGGGAGCTGTTTTTT
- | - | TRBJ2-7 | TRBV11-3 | CASSLGPMSSYEQYF | TGTGCCAGCAGCCTAGGACCTATGAGCTCCTACGAGCAGTACTTC
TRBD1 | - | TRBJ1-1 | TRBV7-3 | CASSPRGHGEAFF | TGTGCCAGCAGCCCTAGGGGGCATGGTGAAGCTTTCTTT
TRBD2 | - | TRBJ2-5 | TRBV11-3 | CASSRRSGRDETQYF | TGTGCCAGCAGCCGGAGGAGCGGGAGAGACGAGACCCAGTACTTC
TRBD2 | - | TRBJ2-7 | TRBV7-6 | CASSFYGKREFPGEQYF | TGTGCCAGCAGCTTTTATGGGAAGCGGGAGTTCCCCGGCGAGCAGTACTTC
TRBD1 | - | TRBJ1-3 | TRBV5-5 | CASSLRQGSSGNTIYF | TGTGCCAGCAGCTTAAGACAGGGCAGCTCTGGAAACACCATATATTTT
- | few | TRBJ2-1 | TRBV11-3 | CASSPRPYNEQFF | TGTGCCAGCAGCCCCCGCCCCTACAATGAGCAGTTCTTC
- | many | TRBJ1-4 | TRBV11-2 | CASSRGYQGEKLFF | TGTGCCAGCAGCCGGGGATATCAAGGGGAAAAACTGTTTTTT
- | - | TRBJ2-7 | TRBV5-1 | CASSSSGTDPYEQYF | TGCGCCAGCAGCTCCTCCGGGACGGATCCCTACGAGCAGTACTTC
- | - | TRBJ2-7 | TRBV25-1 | CASSESERASYEQYF | TGTGCCAGCAGTGAATCAGAGAGGGCGAGCTACGAGCAGTACTTC
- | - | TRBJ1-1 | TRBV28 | CASSNPTWTEAFF | TGTGCCAGCAGCAACCCGACGTGGACTGAAGCTTTCTTT
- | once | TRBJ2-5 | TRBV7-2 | CASSLGAVRTQYF | TGTGCCAGCAGCTTAGGCGCCGTGCGGACCCAGTACTTC
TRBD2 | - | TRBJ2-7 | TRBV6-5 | CASSIAGASYEQYF | TGTGCCAGCAGCATAGCGGGAGCCAGTTACGAGCAGTACTTC
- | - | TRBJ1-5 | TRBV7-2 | CASSLEDSAYQPQHF | TGTGCCAGCAGCTTAGAGGACAGCGCCTATCAGCCCCAGCATTTT
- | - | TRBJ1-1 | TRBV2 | CASSVQGTNTEAFF | TGTGCCAGCAGTGTCCAGGGAACGAACACTGAAGCTTTCTTT
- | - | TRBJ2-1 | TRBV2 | CASSRFGPYNEQFF | TGTGCCAGCAGCCGCTTTGGGCCCTACAATGAGCAGTTCTTC
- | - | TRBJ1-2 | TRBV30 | CAWSPRPGGGGYTF | TGTGCCTGGAGTCCCCGCCCGGGGGGCGGTGGCTACACCTTC
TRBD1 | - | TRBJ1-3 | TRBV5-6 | CASSRQGAGNTIYF | TGTGCCAGCAGCCGACAGGGGGCTGGAAACACCATATATTTT
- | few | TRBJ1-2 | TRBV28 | CASSQQGLYNYGYTF | TGTGCCAGCAGTCAACAGGGACTGTATAACTATGGCTACACCTTC
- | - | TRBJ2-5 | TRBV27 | CASRPSGTLGTQYF | TGTGCCAGCCGACCCTCCGGGACCCTGGGGACCCAGTACTTC
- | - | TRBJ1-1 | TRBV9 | CASSVEGLWNTEAFF | TGTGCCAGCAGCGTGGAAGGGTTATGGAACACTGAAGCTTTCTTT
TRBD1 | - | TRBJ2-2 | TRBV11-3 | CASSLGQGHTGELFF | TGTGCCAGCAGCTTGGGACAGGGGCACACCGGGGAGCTGTTTTTT